This entry concerns a single T cell receptor beta chain. Its antigen is not yet known. No much larger clone exists at a distance of one base, and base qualities are not known. Healthy HIV-negative adults with no recently reported acute infections or vaccinations were included as donors. Every donor was a Caucasian adult living in Nashville, Tennessee, USA. CD4+ T cells were enriched by magnetic negative selection, after which naive cells were positively selected on CD45RA and the negative fraction was taken as the memory subset. After blood collection by leukapheresis, PBMCs were isolated using Ficoll-Histopaque density gradient centrifugation and then cryopreserved in the vapor phase of liquid nitrogen. Purity and quantity of every magnetically sorted T cell population were checked by analytical flow cytometry. Genomic DNA was isolated from each sorted fraction and quantified by UV absorbance on a Nanodrop 2000c.

The data stem from a study of shared clonotypes between healthy human individuals (dated by TCRdb to about 2020). Notes on the research overall: The cohort included three men and a couple of women between 18 and 49 years of age. Per donor, three plates each were used for CD4 naive and CD4 memory, two for CD8 naive, and one for CD8 memory. The study deeply sequenced blood TCR repertoires of about 5 healthy adults to estimate repertoire size and the extent of clonotype sharing between individuals. Different laboratories and diverse techniques were used to prepare libraries and sequence TCR repertoires, to increase sequencing depth and limit assay-specific biases. Leukapheresis yielded between about 0.85 and 10 billion PBMCs per donor. The paper as a whole reports these results and caveats: Larger estimated clonotype richness was generally found for naive subsets than for memory subsets. Roughly 5% of naive CD4, around 4% of naive CD8, roughly 2.4% of memory CD4, and approximately 0.39% of memory CD8 clonotypes were shared across several donors. Because the study included only a small number of donors, the genetic and exposure-history diversity represented was limited. Compared with non-shared clonotypes, clonotypes shared by all four sorted-subset donors had higher generation probabilities. Based on pairwise subsampling, the degree of clonotype sharing among donors was expected to be affected by sequencing depth. Sampling was limited to blood, and TCR repertoires in tissue likely differ from TCR repertoires in blood. Even with the large sequencing depth, rarefaction of the sorted-subset datasets indicated that sequencing was incomplete.

The germline V gene gives CDR1 as MNHEY and CDR2 as SVGAGI. The CDR3 contains 12 residues, cysteine and phenylalanine counted. Only the CDR3 DNA is retained, 36 bases long and in frame from the first base. V is cut by 6 bases and J by 10 bases, and the space between the germline ends is 12 bases. Using the deep immunoSEQ assay, multiplex PCR amplified TCR CDR3 regions from genomic DNA. Extracted genomic DNA from each cell subset was distributed evenly across all wells of several immunoSEQ 96-well plates, and each plate was treated as a replicate. Each replicate PCR for sorted subsets received approximately 200 ng genomic DNA, equal to roughly 30,000 T cell genomes. The purified libraries were quantified using a Qubit 3.0 fluorometer, sized with a Bioanalyzer 2100, and then quantified again using the KAPA Library Quantification kit. A separate single-read 150-cycle Illumina NextSeq 550 flow cell was used to sequence each immunoSEQ 96-well plate. Per the original workflow: Because the immunoSEQ output included only junctional sequences and no quality scores, the filtering could not be the same as the filtering used for full-length reads. To assign V/J genes and CDR3, sequences were annotated using PyIR, a Python wrapper for IgBLAST v1.9, with IMGT germline references. Any read was removed if the V/J assignment was weak (E-value above 1e-6), the CDR3 was missing, or the read contained stop codons, out-of-frame junctions, or ambiguous translated residues. V3J clonotypes were defined by identical inferred V gene, J gene, and CDR3 amino acid sequence. Percentage overlap between repertoires was calculated by dividing the number of shared unique clonotypes by the size of the smaller repertoire. Three approaches were used to assess repertoire richness: RTK rarefaction, the Chao1 estimator, and Recon v2.1 estimates of unobserved clonotypes. Generation probabilities were computed with OLGA for all TCRbeta clonotypes obtained by the gDNA method from several donors. TCRdb holds this immuneACCESS table with in-frame rearrangements only. Some clones are missing; in checked studies, unresolved V genes explain under half, and the rest has no known cause. Clone size and V and J calls were adopted from that table, with D and trimming inferred from the DNA. In all, the sample holds some 2 million clones, and 90% to 95% of those were seen once. The ten biggest clones cover under 0.15% of the sample.

Sequenced: naive CD4+ T cells sorted from blood. According to the study, the label for this sample's cell subset or site signals: CD45RA+ positively selected. The chain uses TRBV6-5 and TRBJ2-2, with no confidently assigned D gene. This receptor was obtained from a man aged 18 to 29 in good health. The bases are TGTGCCAGCAGAACCAGCCAAAAGGAGCTGTTTTTT. Translated, it reads CASRTSQKELFF.